A single sample is the source of the 17 T cell receptor beta chains below, sequenced in a study of T cell responses to AZD1222 COVID-19 vaccine. Some clones are missing from TCRdb's copy, which holds only in-frame ones; the method was immunoSEQ multiplex PCR. The sample has roughly 100,000 clones, around nine tenths seen once; the top ten hold 20%. Here the sequenced sample was peripheral blood, taken on day 0 of AZD1222 vaccination. The source is an adult in good health.

DNA of the CDR3: TGTGCCACCACGGGGCAAACGGTGAGCGAGCAGTACTTC. Translating it yields CATTGQTVSEQYF. This sequence joins TRBV6-5 and TRBJ2-7, with D possibly called TRBD1 or TRBD2 (5 bases each). The germline V gene encodes CDR1 MNHEY and CDR2 SVGAGI. V lost 10 bases to trimming and J lost 6 bases, with 19 bases between them. This CDR3 region has 13 residues.

This clone came up once. The chain employs TRBV28 and TRBJ2-3; 8 nucleotides align to TRBD2. The CDR3 contains 17 residues. J lost 4 bases, V lost 2 bases, and 11 bases had no gene match. Per the germline V gene, CDR1 is MDHEN and CDR2 is SYDVKM. The CDR3 loop is CASSLGSSGLSSDTQYF. CDR3 nucleotides: TGTGCCAGCAGTTTAGGGTCTAGCGGGCTGAGCTCAGATACGCAGTATTTT. The whole variable domain, remainder taken from reference TRBV28 and TRBJ2-3, is DVKVTQSSRYLVKRTGEKVFLECVQDMDHENMFWYRQDPGLGLRLIYFSYDVKMKEKGDIPEGYSVSREKKERFSLILESASTNQTSMYLCASSLGSSGLSSDTQYFGPGTRLTVL.

This chain connects TRBV7-2 to TRBJ2-7; D may be TRBD1 (6 bases). This CDR3 has 13 amino acids. V was trimmed by 3 bases and J by 3 bases, leaving 9 bases between them. Per the germline V gene, CDR1 is SGHTA and CDR2 is FQGNSA. CDR3 amino acids: CASSLEGGYEQYF. CDR3 sequence (DNA): TGTGCCAGCAGCTTGGAAGGGGGCTACGAGCAGTACTTC.

J is TRBJ2-1 and V is TRBV18; unclear D gene. Germline loops: CDR1 KGHSH, CDR2 LQKENI. The CDR3 contains 12 residues. The V and J ends lost 3 bases and 9 bases respectively, with 9 bases between them. The CDR3 protein is CASSPVATEQFF. CDR3 coding DNA: TGTGCCAGCTCACCGGTGGCTACTGAGCAGTTCTTC.

This chain joins TRBV27 and TRBJ1-1; D is undetermined. The ends were cut back, 5 bases at V and 0 bases at J, with 10 bases in the middle. The CDR3 runs to 14 residues. Germline CDR1 and CDR2: MNHEY and SMNVEV (reference sequence). The CDR3 here is CASSPLTVNTEAFF. The CDR3 DNA reads TGTGCCAGCAGTCCCCTCACAGTGAACACTGAAGCTTTCTTT.

The V gene is TRBV7-9, the J gene TRBJ1-5; D is undetermined. The V end lost 5 bases, the J end lost 3 bases, and 11 bases lay between the germline ends. The CDR3 totals 14 residues. Germline CDR1 SEHNR, CDR2 FQNEAQ (reference sequence). The DNA of the CDR3 is TGTGCCAGCAGCCCCCAGGCAAACAATCAGCCCCAGCATTTT. As protein: CASSPQANNQPQHF.

The gene calls are TRBV7-9 and TRBJ2-2; TRBD1 agrees at 7 bases. Germline V gives CDR1 SEHNR, CDR2 FQNEAQ (reference sequence). This CDR3 has 14 amino acids. Trimming took 4 bases from V and 9 from J; bases not matched to a gene: 8. CDR3 DNA: TGTGCCAGCAGCTCCACGACAGGGACGAGGGAGCTGTTTTTT. Amino acid sequence: CASSSTTGTRELFF.

The CDR3: CASSPVGEGRYGYTF. The CDR3 DNA is TGCGCCAGCAGCCCTGTTGGGGAGGGAAGGTATGGCTACACCTTC. V is TRBV5-1 and J is TRBJ1-2; D is undetermined. CDR3 length: 15 residues. Trimming shortened V by 4 bases and J by 5 bases, and 18 bases separated the two germline ends. Germline values: CDR1 SGHRS, CDR2 YFSETQ. Full variable domain (remainder filled in from reference TRBV5-1 and TRBJ1-2): KAGVTQTPRYLIKTRGQQVTLSCSPISGHRSVSWYQQTPGQGLQFLFEYFSETQRNKGNFPGRFSGRQFSNSRSEMNVSTLELGDSALYLCASSPVGEGRYGYTFGSGTRLTVV.

The V gene is TRBV6-5, the J gene TRBJ1-2, with 7 bases lining up with TRBD1. Germline CDR1 and CDR2: MNHEY and SVGAGI. The CDR3 runs to 14 residues. The V gene end was trimmed by 5 bases and the J gene end by 7 bases; junction bases not matched to a gene: 10. This CDR3 is CASSPIGTAGGYTF. The CDR3 region has the DNA TGTGCCAGCAGTCCGATCGGGACAGCTGGTGGCTACACCTTC.

The chain carries TRBV6-5 and TRBJ1-2, with TRBD1 matching over 7 bases. This CDR3 comprises 14 residues. The germline V gene has CDR1 MNHEY and CDR2 SVGAGI. V trimming: 0 bases; J trimming: 7 bases; junction bases outside the gene matches: 5. This CDR3 reads CASSYSGDRAGYTF. CDR3 nucleotide sequence: TGTGCCAGCAGTTACTCGGGGGACAGAGCTGGCTACACCTTC.

The chain carries TRBV18 and TRBJ2-3, with D maybe TRBD2 (5 bases). Between the trimmed V and J ends, which lost 3 bases and 2 bases, there was a span of 15 bases. Per the germline V gene, CDR1 is KGHSH and CDR2 is LQKENI. This CDR3 comprises 16 residues. CDR3 in amino acids: CASSPPPGSNTDTQYF. In DNA, the CDR3 is TGTGCCAGCTCACCCCCGCCGGGGTCGAACACAGATACGCAGTATTTT.

This clone was recorded once. This chain joins TRBV19 and TRBJ1-3; no reliable D call. V was shortened by 9 bases and J by 4 bases, with 19 bases between the two germline ends. CDR1 and CDR2 from the germline V gene are LNHDA and SQIVND (reference sequence). This CDR3 comprises 15 residues. In DNA, the CDR3 is TGTGCCAGCTGGGCGCAGCCGATGGCGGGAAACACCATATATTTT. Residues: CASWAQPMAGNTIYF.

A remark on this clone: One junction end disagrees with the germline gene, perhaps due to a read error. The chain links TRBV19 to TRBJ1-1; the D gene is possibly TRBD1 (5 bases). The length of the CDR3 is 14 residues. Germline V lookup: CDR1 LNHDA, CDR2 SQIVND (reference sequence). In DNA form, the CDR3 reads TGTGCCAGTAGGATAGGGGCCGGGAACACTGAAGCTTTCTTT. Translated: CASRIGAGNTEAFF.

The CDR3 DNA reads as TGCGCCAGCAGCCCCGGAGGTATTAACTATGGCTACACCTTC. Its translation is CASSPGGINYGYTF. This chain links TRBV5-1 with TRBJ1-2, with D unresolved. V dropped 4 bases and J dropped 1 base, with 11 bases sitting between them. Germline V gives CDR1 SGHRS, CDR2 YFSETQ. This CDR3 has 14 amino acids.

J is TRBJ1-1 and V is TRBV6-2 or TRBV6-3, with D maybe TRBD1 (5 bases). The CDR3 runs to 15 residues. Germline CDR1 and CDR2: MNHEY and SVGEGT. Deletions cut 2 bases from V and 1 base from J, with 11 bases between. Here the CDR3 DNA reads TGTGCCAGCAGTTACCAGCAGGGACCGAACACTGAAGCTTTCTTT. Encoded protein: CASSYQQGPNTEAFF.

Comments on this clone: A read error may produce the germline difference seen at one junction end. In DNA, the CDR3 is TGTGCTAGCAGCTTAGGGGACAGCAGCACAGATACGCAGTATTTT. This gives the protein CASSLGDSSTDTQYF. The V gene is TRBV7-7, the J gene TRBJ2-3, with 7 bases aligning to TRBD1. Looked up from germline, CDR1 is SSHAT and CDR2 is FNYEAQ (reference sequence). The CDR3 contains 15 residues.

Here the CDR3 DNA reads TGCGCCAGCAGCTTGGACGGGGCCTATGGCTACACCTTC. Residues: CASSLDGAYGYTF. The V call is TRBV5-1, the J call TRBJ1-2, with D maybe TRBD1 (5 bases). This CDR3 comprises 13 residues. The germline gives CDR1 SGHRS, CDR2 YFSETQ. Trimming pared 0 bases from V and 4 bases from J, leaving 7 bases between.